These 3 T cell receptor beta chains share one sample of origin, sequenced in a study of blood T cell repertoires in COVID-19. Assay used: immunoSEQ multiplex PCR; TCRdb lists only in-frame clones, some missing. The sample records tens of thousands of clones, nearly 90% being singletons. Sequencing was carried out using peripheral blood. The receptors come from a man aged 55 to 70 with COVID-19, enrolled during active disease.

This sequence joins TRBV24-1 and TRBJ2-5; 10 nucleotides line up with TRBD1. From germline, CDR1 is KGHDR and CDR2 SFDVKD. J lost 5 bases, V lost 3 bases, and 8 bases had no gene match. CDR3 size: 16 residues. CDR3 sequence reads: CATSDTRDRGGETQYF. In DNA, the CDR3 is TGTGCCACCAGTGATACCCGGGACAGGGGCGGGGAGACCCAGTACTTC.

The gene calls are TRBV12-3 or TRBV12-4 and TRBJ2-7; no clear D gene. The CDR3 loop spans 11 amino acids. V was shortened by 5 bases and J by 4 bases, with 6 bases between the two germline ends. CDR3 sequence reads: CASSPGYEQYF. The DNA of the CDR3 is TGTGCCAGCAGTCCCGGTTACGAGCAGTACTTC.

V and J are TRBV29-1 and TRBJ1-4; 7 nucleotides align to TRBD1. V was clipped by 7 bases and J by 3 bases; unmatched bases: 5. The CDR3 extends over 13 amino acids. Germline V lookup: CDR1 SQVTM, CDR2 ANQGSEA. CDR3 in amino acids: CSALDRSNEKLFF. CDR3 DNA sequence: TGCAGCGCCCTGGACAGGTCTAATGAAAAACTGTTTTTT.